This is a list of T cell receptor beta chains from one sample in a study of cytomegalovirus exposure and HLA in healthy donors. The data were produced by immunoSEQ multiplex PCR, yet TCRdb's version contains in-frame clones alone and is incomplete. The profile shows 80,000 to 130,000 clones, approximately 73% of them singletons. The specimen sequenced was PBMCs. These receptors originate from a woman between 45 and 60 years old in good health and CMV-seropositive. CDR3s leave out the opening cysteine and the closing phenylalanine or tryptophan. Each record gives: CDR3 protein, V gene, J gene.

ASSEAGGGVTEAF	TRBV2	TRBJ1-1
AGGEGGNSPLH	TRBV6-1	TRBJ1-6
ASSPRGKVDEQY	TRBV7-6	TRBJ2-7
ASSFRWTGVTEAF	TRBV7-9	TRBJ1-1
ASSVSDRGETYGYT	TRBV9	TRBJ1-2
ASRENVRENTGELF	TRBV6-1	TRBJ2-2
ASSLGGAGEGEKLF	TRBV7-9	TRBJ1-4
ASSIARGPTGELF	TRBV19	TRBJ2-2
ASSLTSGGLAYEQY	TRBV7-6	TRBJ2-7
ASREGLAGSGI	TRBV6-1	TRBJ2-1
ASSLKDRAGYEQY	TRBV5-1	TRBJ2-7
AWSVRRGSSYNEQF	TRBV30	TRBJ2-1
ASRVGPTGGEPQH	TRBV2	TRBJ1-5
ASSIGQRAISGANVLT	TRBV19	TRBJ2-6
ASSSRGGRDEQY	TRBV14	TRBJ2-7
ASSYRGSQPQH	TRBV6-5	TRBJ1-5
ASSSAGTGFGNTIY	TRBV5-8	TRBJ1-3
ASSQTGDGELF	TRBV2	TRBJ2-2